A single sample is the source of the 26 T cell receptor beta chains below, sequenced in a study of shared clonotypes between healthy human individuals. The method was immunoSEQ multiplex PCR; TCRdb's version includes in-frame clones alone and lacks a portion of them. The table includes roughly 2,000,000 clones, about 93% detected once. Terminally differentiated effector memory CD45RA+ cells were left out of the naive CD8 fraction, which was CD45RO-negative and positively selected for CCR7. The specimen sequenced was naive CD8+ T cells from PBMCs. Receptors originate from a man between 18 and 29 years old in good health. Some clones in this sample may be carry-over from other donors' samples.

The chain couples TRBV14 to TRBJ1-2; 7 nucleotides line up with TRBD1. Per germline, CDR1 SGHDN and CDR2 FVKESK. The ends lost 1 base at V and 2 bases at J; junction bases unmatched: 10. The length of the CDR3 is 17 residues. The chain's CDR3 is CASSQGDRPSYNYGYTF. The CDR3 nucleotides are TGTGCCAGCAGCCAAGGGGACAGACCTTCCTACAACTATGGCTACACCTTC. The whole variable domain, filled in from reference TRBV14 and TRBJ1-2, reads EAGVTQFPSHSVIEKGQTVTLRCDPISGHDNLYWYRRVMGKEIKFLLHFVKESKQDESGMPNNRFLAERTGGTYSTLKVQPAELEDSGVYFCASSQGDRPSYNYGYTFGSGTRLTVV.

The V and J genes are TRBV7-6 and TRBJ2-5, with 7 bases fitting TRBD2. In germline, CDR1 is SGHVS, CDR2 FNYEAQ. There are 16 residues in the CDR3. V gave up 1 base and J gave up 2 bases; unmatched junction bases: 7. CDR3 loop: CASSLGAGRLQETQYF. The CDR3 nucleotides read TGTGCCAGCAGCTTAGGGGCCGGGAGGCTGCAAGAGACCCAGTACTTC.

The J gene is TRBJ2-7, the V gene TRBV6-1; D is tentatively TRBD1 or TRBD2 (5 bases each). Trimming removed 7 bases from V and 3 bases from J, with 13 bases in between. CDR1 and CDR2 (germline): MNHNS, SASEGT. The CDR3 runs 13 residues. The CDR3, as DNA: TGTGCCAGCACGGGACCCCTCTACTACGAGCAGTACTTC. The encoded protein is CASTGPLYYEQYF.

The gene calls are TRBV11-2 and TRBJ2-7, with D maybe TRBD2 (5 bases). Per the germline V gene, CDR1 is SGHAT and CDR2 is FQNNGV. CDR3 size: 16 residues. Trimming left V 2 bases short and J 6 bases short, with 20 bases between. This CDR3 reads CASSLSPDYNRGEQYF. CDR3 coding DNA: TGTGCCAGCAGCTTATCCCCTGACTATAACCGGGGCGAGCAGTACTTC.

The V and J genes are TRBV30 and TRBJ1-2; possible D gene TRBD1, 5 bases. V lost 4 bases and J lost 4, with 16 bases in between. The CDR3 is 14 residues long. Germline V gene data show CDR1 as GTSNPN and CDR2 as SVGIG (reference sequence). The CDR3 loop is CAWIGAGPSYGYTF. The CDR3 region has the DNA TGTGCCTGGATAGGTGCAGGGCCTTCCTATGGCTACACCTTC.

V is TRBV19 and J is TRBJ2-1, with D possibly called TRBD1 or TRBD2 (5 bases each). V lost 3 bases to trimming and J lost 0 bases, with 12 bases between them. Germline-derived CDR1 and CDR2 are LNHDA and SQIVND (reference sequence). This CDR3 contains 16 residues. CDR3 in DNA: TGTGCCAGTAGTATGGCGGGCAGGGTCTCCTACAATGAGCAGTTCTTC. Its translation is CASSMAGRVSYNEQFF.

The rearrangement joins TRBV29-1 to TRBJ1-2; TRBD1 matches 9 bases. From germline, CDR1 is SQVTM and CDR2 ANQGSEA. The CDR3 consists of 15 residues. J was trimmed by 2 bases and V by 6 bases; bases with no gene match: 10. CDR3 DNA sequence: TGCAGCGTCCGGGACAGGGCGAGTGTCAACTATGGCTACACCTTC. Translating it yields CSVRDRASVNYGYTF.

This chain links TRBV6-6 with TRBJ2-3, with 9 positions matching TRBD2. This CDR3 spans 14 amino acids. Trimming took 7 bases from V and 2 from J; bases not matched to a gene: 4. Germline V gives CDR1 MNHNY, CDR2 SVGAGI (reference sequence). The CDR3 spells CASIASGTTDTQYF. As DNA, the CDR3 is TGTGCCAGCATTGCTAGCGGGACCACAGATACGCAGTATTTT.

The rearrangement uses TRBV4-1 and TRBJ2-3; D uncertain. This CDR3 comprises 16 residues. Germline-derived CDR1 and CDR2 are MGHRA and YSYEKL. V lost 0 bases, J lost 4 bases, and 14 bases lay in between. CDR3 DNA sequence: TGCGCCAGCAGCCAAGATCTTCGGAGTGACCCAGATACGCAGTATTTT. It translates to CASSQDLRSDPDTQYF.

A note on this clone: This same CDR3 is encoded by further DNA sequences in the sample. The V call is TRBV5-4, the J call TRBJ2-7, with 7 bases lining up with TRBD1. The CDR3 is 14 residues long. With V trimmed by 5 bases and J by 0 bases, 5 bases remained unmatched. CDR1 and CDR2 (germline): SGHNT, YYREEE (reference sequence). The CDR3 protein is CASRAGTASYEQYF. Written as DNA, the CDR3 is TGTGCCAGCAGGGCCGGGACAGCCTCCTACGAGCAGTACTTC.

This chain joins TRBV27 and TRBJ2-7; D might be TRBD1 (5 bases). Germline lookup yields CDR1 MNHEY and CDR2 SMNVEV (reference sequence). The length of the CDR3 is 15 residues. V lost 1 base and J 1 base, leaving 11 bases between the germline ends. CDR3 in amino acids: CASSLFPDSSYEQYF. CDR3 nucleotide sequence: TGTGCCAGCAGTTTATTCCCCGACAGTTCCTACGAGCAGTACTTC.

This sequence joins TRBV7-3 and TRBJ2-2; TRBD2 aligns across 9 bases. Germline assignment: CDR1 SGHTA and CDR2 FQGTGA. Trimming cost V 4 bases and J 6 bases; bases outside gene matches: 9. The CDR3 runs 16 residues. The CDR3 protein is CASSYSSGVSPGELFF. The DNA of the CDR3 is TGTGCCAGCAGCTACTCTAGCGGGGTTAGCCCCGGGGAGCTGTTTTTT. The full variable domain, completed using reference TRBV7-3 and TRBJ2-2, is GAGVSQTPSNKVTEKGKYVELRCDPISGHTALYWYRQSLGQGPEFLIYFQGTGAADDSGLPNDRFFAVRPEGSVSTLKIQRTERGDSAVYLCASSYSSGVSPGELFFGEGSRLTVL.

Here the CDR3 DNA reads TGTGCCAGCAGTTTATTTTCCGGGGAGCTGTTTTTT. Residues: CASSLFSGELFF. V usage is TRBV28 and J usage is TRBJ2-2; D is undetermined. Germline CDR1 reads MDHEN; CDR2 reads SYDVKM. V was trimmed by 1 base and J by 6 bases, leaving 3 bases between them. The CDR3 runs to 12 residues.

The chain carries TRBV7-9 and TRBJ2-7; possible D gene TRBD2, 6 bases. This CDR3 contains 14 residues. The germline CDR1 and CDR2 sequences are SEHNR and FQNEAQ (reference sequence). Deletions cut 2 bases from V and 6 bases from J, with 14 bases between. The CDR3 DNA reads as TGTGCCAGCAGCTTATCTGGGGGGAATATCGAGCAGTACTTC. Translating gives CASSLSGGNIEQYF. The variable domain in full, with the rest retrieved from reference TRBV7-9 and TRBJ2-7, is DTGVSQNPRHKITKRGQNVTFRCDPISEHNRLYWYRQTLGQGPEFLTYFQNEAQLEKSRLLSDRFSAERPKGSFSTLEIQRTEQGDSAMYLCASSLSGGNIEQYFGPGTRLTVT.

Regarding this clone: Distinct nucleotide sequences in the sample also encode this CDR3. The chain uses TRBV19 and TRBJ2-1, with no clear D. The CDR3 loop spans 12 amino acids. CDR1 LNHDA and CDR2 SQIVND come from the germline V gene (reference sequence). V lost 4 bases and J 4 bases, leaving 5 bases between the germline ends. The DNA of the CDR3 is TGTGCCAGTAGTAGAGGTTACAATGAGCAGTTCTTC. Its protein is CASSRGYNEQFF.

The V gene is TRBV28, the J gene TRBJ2-3; D might be TRBD2 (5 bases). Trimming stripped 6 bases from V and 0 bases from J, with 19 bases between. Looked up from germline, CDR1 is MDHEN and CDR2 is SYDVKM. The CDR3 covers 17 residues. Here the CDR3 reads CASREGLRLPSTDTQYF. For the CDR3, the DNA is TGTGCCAGCAGAGAGGGTTTGCGGCTGCCTAGCACAGATACGCAGTATTTT.

The V call is TRBV6-1, the J call TRBJ1-4; no firm D call. Germline CDR1 is MNHNS and CDR2 is SASEGT. The V and J ends lost 6 bases and 3 bases respectively, with 11 bases between them. CDR3 size: 14 residues. The CDR3 nucleotides are TGTGCCAGCAGGGTTCAGCGGGCTAATGAAAAACTGTTTTTT. Residues: CASRVQRANEKLFF.

The rearrangement joins TRBV27 to TRBJ1-1; a possible D gene is TRBD1 (6 bases). The CDR3 sequence is 15 residues long. CDR1 is MNHEY and CDR2 is SMNVEV in the germline V gene (reference sequence). The V end lost 5 bases, the J end lost 4 bases, and 17 bases lay between the germline ends. The CDR3 nucleotides are TGTGCCAGCAGTCCTCGACAGATAGGGGGCACTGAAGCTTTCTTT. Residues: CASSPRQIGGTEAFF.

Of note for this clone: Other DNA sequences in the same sample also yield this CDR3. V usage is TRBV9 and J usage is TRBJ2-2; TRBD1 agrees at 7 bases. V shed 3 bases, J shed 0 bases, and the junction held 5 bases outside the gene matches. The CDR3 has 16 amino acids. From germline, CDR1 is SGDLS and CDR2 YYNGEE. CDR3 DNA: TGTGCCAGCAGCGGACGGACAGGACCGAACACCGGGGAGCTGTTTTTT. This encodes CASSGRTGPNTGELFF.

The chain employs TRBV5-4 and TRBJ2-7, with a possible D match to TRBD2 (5 bases). This CDR3 contains 14 residues. Trimming removed 3 bases from V and 3 bases from J, with 13 bases in between. Germline V gene sequence: CDR1 SGHNT, CDR2 YYREEE (reference sequence). Written as DNA, the CDR3 is TGTGCCAGCAGCTCGGGAACCCCCCTCTACGAGCAGTACTTC. It codes for CASSSGTPLYEQYF.

The chain's CDR3 is CASREGTGANVLTF. CDR3 DNA sequence: TGTGCCAGCAGGGAGGGGACTGGGGCCAACGTCCTGACTTTC. The genes are TRBV6-1 and TRBJ2-6; tentative D call: TRBD2 (6 bases). The length of the CDR3 is 14 residues. Trimming cost V 6 bases and J 2 bases, with 8 bases left between them. The germline CDR1 and CDR2 sequences are MNHNS and SASEGT.

V and J are TRBV7-9 and TRBJ2-1; the match to TRBD2 covers 10 bases. Germline values: CDR1 SEHNR, CDR2 FQNEAQ (reference sequence). The CDR3 covers 16 residues. With V trimmed by 5 bases and J by 9 bases, 13 bases remained unmatched. The CDR3 loop reads CASSDKLAGRMGEQFF. The CDR3 DNA reads TGTGCCAGCAGCGACAAACTAGCGGGAAGGATGGGTGAGCAGTTCTTC.

With regard to this clone: This sample also contains other DNA sequences that code for the same CDR3. The chain carries TRBV11-2 and TRBJ2-7, with a possible D match to TRBD1 (5 bases). V lost 1 base, J lost 1 base, and 11 bases lay in between. Looked up from germline, CDR1 is SGHAT and CDR2 is FQNNGV. CDR3 length: 15 residues. Here the CDR3 reads CASSLGAGNSYEQYF. In DNA form, the CDR3 reads TGTGCCAGCAGCTTAGGCGCAGGGAATTCCTACGAGCAGTACTTC.

V gene TRBV2 combines with J gene TRBJ2-2; D ambiguous. This CDR3 is built from 18 residues. V dropped 7 bases and J dropped 0 bases, with 21 bases sitting between them. The germline V gene encodes CDR1 SNHLY and CDR2 FYNNEI. The CDR3 DNA is TGTGCCAGCAAGGAGAAATTGGTACCGGTTACGAACACCGGGGAGCTGTTTTTT. This sequence encodes CASKEKLVPVTNTGELFF.

The rearrangement joins TRBV5-3 to TRBJ1-4; D not resolved. TRBV5-3 is reported as an ORF; its role is uncertain. V lost 0 bases to trimming and J lost 8 bases, with 11 bases between them. This CDR3 region has 14 residues. The CDR3 sequence: CARSLGGPREKLFF. The DNA of the CDR3 is TGTGCCAGAAGCTTGGGTGGTCCCCGGGAAAAACTGTTTTTT.

This clone was counted once. The chain has TRBV27 and TRBJ1-4; the match to TRBD1 covers 7 bases. V lost 6 bases, J lost 6 bases, and 4 bases stayed unmatched. Germline CDR1 is MNHEY and CDR2 is SMNVEV (reference sequence). This CDR3 contains 13 residues. The DNA of the CDR3 is TGTGCCAGCAGCCTGACAGGGCATGAAAAACTGTTTTTT. Translating it yields CASSLTGHEKLFF.